This entry lists 15 T cell receptor beta chains sequenced from one sample in a study of Graves' ophthalmopathy and Graves' hyperthyroidism. From RNA, the CDR3 regions of TCR beta chains were amplified and sequenced. HTBI primers were employed in first-round RT-PCR, then a second-round multiplex PCR followed. TCRdb re-called the multiplex PCR reads with MiXCR, one entry per CDR3 protein. The table has approximately 500,000 distinct CDR3 sequences, 13% to 15% seen once. Input material: blood. These receptors came from a woman aged 30 to 39 with Graves' ophthalmopathy.

The table lists this clonotype with many counts. The V and J genes are TRBV2 and TRBJ2-2; D remains ambiguous. V was shortened by 6 bases and J by 2 bases, with 22 bases between the two germline ends. CDR1 is SNHLY and CDR2 is FYNNEI in the germline V gene. The CDR3 is 18 residues long. The CDR3 here is CASSPSPRLLSNTGELFF. CDR3 nucleotide sequence: TGTGCCAGCAGCCCCTCTCCGCGGCTACTTTCAAACACCGGGGAGCTGTTTTTT.

At least ten counts were recorded for this clonotype. The rearrangement joins TRBV20-1 to TRBJ1-5; D is unresolved. The CDR3 is 14 residues long. Germline CDR1 and CDR2: DFQATT and SNEGSKA (reference sequence). Trimming cost V 1 base and J 3 bases, with 10 bases left between them. Here the CDR3 DNA reads TGCAGTGCTAGAGTTTCCGGGTCCAATCAGCCCCAGCATTTT. It codes for CSARVSGSNQPQHF.

On this clonotype itself: This may come from a read error, since a much larger clone is one base off. The gene calls are TRBV19 and TRBJ1-2; D gene unclear. The length of the CDR3 is 14 residues. CDR1 and CDR2 from the germline V gene are LNHDA and SQIVND (reference sequence). The CDR3 nucleotides are TGTGCCAGTAGTATGGACGGAGCTAACTATGGCTACAGCTTC. Translating gives CASSMDGANYGYSF.

The chain couples TRBV3-1 to TRBJ1-6, with 7 bases aligning to TRBD1. The CDR3 is 15 residues long. The V segment lost 7 bases and the J segment 10 bases; nucleotides outside the gene matches: 13. Germline V lookup: CDR1 LGHDT, CDR2 YNNKEL (reference sequence). CDR3 nucleotide sequence: TGTGCCAGCACCGTATTCAGGGGGACGCGGTCACCCCTCCACTTT. It encodes CASTVFRGTRSPLHF.

At least ten counts were recorded for this clonotype. The chain is built from TRBV20-1 and TRBJ2-7; D may be TRBD2 (6 bases). The CDR3 spans 16 residues. Germline-derived CDR1 and CDR2 are DFQATT and SNEGSKA (reference sequence). V was shortened by 0 bases and J by 0 bases, with 15 bases between the two germline ends. CDR3 DNA: TGCAGTGCTAGAGATCTCGGGACTGGAAGCTCCTACGAGCAGTACTTC. It codes for CSARDLGTGSSYEQYF.

This clonotype came up many times. This chain connects TRBV27 to TRBJ2-7, with D possibly TRBD2 on 6 matching bases. The germline V and J ends were trimmed by 4 bases and 4 bases, with 14 bases remaining between them. Per the germline V gene, CDR1 is MNHEY and CDR2 is SMNVEV (reference sequence). The CDR3 spans 14 residues. CDR3 bases: TGTGCCAGCAGTTCGCGGGGTGGGTTTTACGAGCAGTACTTC. It specifies CASSSRGGFYEQYF.

This clonotype appeared many times. The CDR3 bases are TGTGCCAGCAGCCCCACGGGGATGGGAGAGACCCAGTACTTC. Protein product: CASSPTGMGETQYF. V and J are TRBV7-9 and TRBJ2-5; the D gene is possibly TRBD2 (5 bases). With 5 bases removed from V and 4 bases from J, the gap between germline ends came to 14 bases. Germline V CDR1 and CDR2: SEHNR, FQNEAQ (reference sequence). The CDR3 length is 14 residues. Based on the CDR3 plus reference TRBV7-9 and TRBJ2-5, the full variable domain is DTGVSQNPRHKITKRGQNVTFRCDPISEHNRLYWYRQTLGQGPEFLTYFQNEAQLEKSRLLSDRFSAERPKGSFSTLEIQRTEQGDSAMYLCASSPTGMGETQYFGPGTRLLVL.

Ten or more counts support this clonotype. V is TRBV6-5 and J is TRBJ2-2; no definite D call. This CDR3 contains 13 residues. Trimming cost V 4 bases and J 4 bases, with 7 bases left between them. The germline gives CDR1 MNHEY, CDR2 SVGAGI. Written as DNA, the CDR3 is TGTGCCAGCAGTTCGTACTCCACCGGGGAGCTGTTTTTT. Its translation: CASSSYSTGELFF.

This clonotype has at least ten counts. The rearrangement links TRBV3-1 to TRBJ2-5; D assignment may be TRBD1 or TRBD2 (5 bases each). Trimming removed 4 bases from V and 4 bases from J, with 10 bases in between. The CDR3 is 13 residues long. The germline gives CDR1 LGHDT, CDR2 YNNKEL (reference sequence). This CDR3 reads CASSLIGGETQYF. Here the CDR3 DNA reads TGTGCCAGCAGCCTTATTGGGGGAGAGACCCAGTACTTC.

This clonotype has a count of ten or more. This chain joins TRBV12-3 or TRBV12-4 and TRBJ1-3; D not certain. There are 13 residues in the CDR3. V was cut by 5 bases and J by 5 bases, with 10 bases left in between. CDR3 loop: CASSLNHRNTIYF. The CDR3 DNA reads TGTGCCAGCAGTCTAAACCACCGAAACACCATATATTTT.

This clonotype was detected ten times or more. The gene calls are TRBV10-1 and TRBJ2-2, with D unresolved. Germline CDR1 and CDR2: WNHNN and SYGVQD (reference sequence). V dropped 3 bases and J dropped 4 bases, with 6 bases sitting between them. The CDR3 contains 13 residues. The CDR3 reads CASSDPLTGELFF. CDR3 DNA: TGCGCCAGCAGTGATCCCCTCACCGGGGAGCTGTTTTTT.

This clonotype was counted many times. The rearrangement uses TRBV2 and TRBJ1-2, with D possibly being TRBD1 (6 bases). V was cut by 6 bases and J by 4 bases, with 15 bases left in between. This CDR3 contains 14 residues. Germline V lookup: CDR1 SNHLY, CDR2 FYNNEI. CDR3 residues: CASRPDRLGYGYTF. The CDR3 bases are TGTGCCAGCAGGCCTGACAGGTTGGGCTATGGCTACACCTTC. Combining the CDR3 with reference TRBV2 and TRBJ1-2 gives the whole variable domain EPEVTQTPSHQVTQMGQEVILRCVPISNHLYFYWYRQILGQKVEFLVSFYNNEISEKSEIFDDQFSVERPDGSNFTLKIRSTKLEDSAMYFCASRPDRLGYGYTFGSGTRLTVV.

This clonotype appeared many times. The chain carries TRBV12-3 or TRBV12-4 and TRBJ2-5, with TRBD2 identical over 13 bases. The CDR3 is made up of 15 amino acids. V was pared by 5 bases and J by 5 bases, with 5 bases of the junction left unmatched. CDR3 amino acids: CASSHGLAGVETQYF. In nucleotides, the CDR3 is TGTGCCAGCAGTCACGGACTAGCGGGAGTGGAGACCCAGTACTTC.

At least ten counts were recorded for this clonotype. The chain carries TRBV5-1 and TRBJ2-2; D is possibly TRBD2 (6 bases). CDR3 length: 13 amino acids. Germline V CDR1 and CDR2: SGHRS, YFSETQ. V was shortened by 5 bases and J by 5 bases, with 10 bases between the two germline ends. CDR3 sequence (DNA): TGCGCCAGCAGACGGGAGAGTACCGGGGAGCTGTTTTTT. This codes for CASRRESTGELFF.

The rearrangement links TRBV5-1 to TRBJ2-7; 8 bases fit TRBD2. Germline trimming cut 2 bases from V and 12 bases from J; bases unmatched to any gene: 19. This CDR3 has 16 amino acids. Per germline, CDR1 SGHRS and CDR2 YFSETQ. The CDR3 loop is CASSFSAGGPGKPWYF. The CDR3 nucleotides read TGCGCCAGCAGCTTTTCCGCGGGGGGCCCGGGTAAGCCTTGGTACTTC.